The clone carrying this TCR beta chain has a handful of counts. Its antigen is still unknown. Using genomic DNA as the template, TCR beta VDJ and CDR3 profiling was carried out. TCRdb reprocessed the reads with MiXCR, giving one entry per CDR3 protein. The sample contains about 150,000 distinct CDR3 sequences, roughly two fifths of which appear only once. This entry is derived from a study of CD8+CD57+ T cells in acquired aplastic anemia. Study context: Yields of DNA that came from sorted CD4+ and CD8+ cells averaged approximately 3.2 ug. About 10 million reads were obtained on average for healthy donor CD4+ cells.

Findings and limits, study-wide: Patients and controls turned out to have roughly 29 CD8+ CDR3 sequences in common.

This TCR was recovered from a human donor in good health, serving as a control. The source material was sorted CD4+, CD8+, or CD8+CD57+ T cells (not recorded which) from PBMCs.

CDR3: CASSLGSQGAYGYTF. CDR3 coding DNA: TGTGCCAGCAGCTTAGGGTCCCAGGGGGCTTATGGCTACACCTTC. V gene TRBV13 combines with J gene TRBJ1-2; 8 positions agree with TRBD1. After removal of 0 bases from V and 5 bases from J, the junction contained 5 bases not matched to a gene. Germline lookup yields CDR1 PRHDT and CDR2 FYEKMQ (reference sequence). The CDR3 contains 15 residues.